The entry below describes one T cell receptor beta chain. Authors' processing steps: Nucleated cell number was recorded as an estimate derived from reference gene primer amplification. TCRdb's copy holds only in-frame clones and misses some; the assay was immunoSEQ multiplex PCR. V, J and clone size were drawn from that table, and D and trimming were deduced from the DNA. The table includes about 180,000 clones, 82% detected once. This sample was included in a study of blood T cell repertoires in COVID-19. Whole-study context: Material from acute and convalescent COVID-19 was sourced from the United States, Italy and Spain. The cDNA or gDNA used as material had been derived from T cells, B-cell-depleted T cells, or PBMCs.

Germline V lookup: CDR1 MNHEY, CDR2 SVGEGT. Deletions cut 2 bases from V and 3 bases from J, with 11 bases between. CDR3 length: 14 amino acids. The sequence was collected from a woman in her seventies with acute or convalescent COVID-19. The chain carries TRBV6-2 or TRBV6-3 and TRBJ2-7, with TRBD1 as a possible D gene (5 bases). What was sequenced was peripheral blood. The CDR3, as DNA: TGTGCCAGCAGTTACGGACATAGTAGCTACGAGCAGTACTTC. Translating it yields CASSYGHSSYEQYF.